The sequence of this T cell receptor (beta chain) was determined in a study of identifying expanded T cells in peripheral blood. Healthy donors had no documented immune events, such as infections, while sampled. Note on this clone: Its matching antigen is unknown.

Germline lookup yields CDR1 LGHNT and CDR2 FRNRAP. The CDR3 loop spans 16 amino acids. Trimming took 0 bases from V and 1 from J; bases not matched to a gene: 4. Only in-frame clones appear in the TCRdb table, and some are missing; sequencing was by immunoSEQ multiplex PCR. The data hold 84,000 or so clones, with roughly 89% observed a single time. Study-wide findings and caveats: Technical replicates showed around 1.1 changed clones; two weeks 15 to 20; four weeks 19.

V gene TRBV12-5 combines with J gene TRBJ2-3, with 7 bases that match TRBD2. Sequencing was carried out using blood. This TCR was recovered from a person aged 18-69 years in good health. The CDR3 is CASGLVVGGGTDTQYF. The CDR3 DNA sequence: TGTGCTAGTGGTTTGGTAGTGGGGGGGGGCACAGATACGCAGTATTTT.